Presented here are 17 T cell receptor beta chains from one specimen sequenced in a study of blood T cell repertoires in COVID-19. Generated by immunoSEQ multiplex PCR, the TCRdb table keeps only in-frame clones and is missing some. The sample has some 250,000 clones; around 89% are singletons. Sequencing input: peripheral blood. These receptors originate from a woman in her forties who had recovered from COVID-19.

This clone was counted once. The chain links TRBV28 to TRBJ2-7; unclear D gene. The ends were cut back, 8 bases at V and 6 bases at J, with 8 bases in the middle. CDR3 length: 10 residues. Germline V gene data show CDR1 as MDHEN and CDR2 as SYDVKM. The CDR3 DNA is TGTGCCAGCCAGGCTACCGAGCAGTACTTC. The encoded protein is CASQATEQYF.

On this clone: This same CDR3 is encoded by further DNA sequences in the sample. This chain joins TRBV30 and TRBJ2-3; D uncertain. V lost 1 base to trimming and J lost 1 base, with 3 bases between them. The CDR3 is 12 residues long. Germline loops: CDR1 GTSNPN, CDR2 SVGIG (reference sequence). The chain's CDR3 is CAWSAGTDTQYF. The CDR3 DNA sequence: TGTGCCTGGAGTGCTGGCACAGATACGCAGTATTTT.

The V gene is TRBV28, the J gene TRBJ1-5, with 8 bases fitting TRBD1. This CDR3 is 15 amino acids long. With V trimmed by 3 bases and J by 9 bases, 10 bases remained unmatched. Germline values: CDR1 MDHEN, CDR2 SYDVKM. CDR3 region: CASSLPGQVFWPQHF. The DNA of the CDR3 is TGTGCCAGCAGTTTGCCGGGACAGGTCTTTTGGCCCCAGCATTTT.

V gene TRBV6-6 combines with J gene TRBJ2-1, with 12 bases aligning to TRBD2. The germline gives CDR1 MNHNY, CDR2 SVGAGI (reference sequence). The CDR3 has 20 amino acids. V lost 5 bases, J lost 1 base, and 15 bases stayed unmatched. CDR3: CASSLNRLAGAGWSYNEQFF. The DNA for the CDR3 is TGTGCCAGCAGTCTCAACCGACTAGCGGGAGCGGGGTGGTCCTACAATGAGCAGTTCTTC.

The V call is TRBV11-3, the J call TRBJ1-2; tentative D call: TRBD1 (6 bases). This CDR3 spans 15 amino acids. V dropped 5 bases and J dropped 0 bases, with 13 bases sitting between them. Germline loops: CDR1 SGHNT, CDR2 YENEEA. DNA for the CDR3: TGTGCCAGCAGCCCCCGGGGGGCAGCTAACTATGGCTACACCTTC. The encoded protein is CASSPRGAANYGYTF.

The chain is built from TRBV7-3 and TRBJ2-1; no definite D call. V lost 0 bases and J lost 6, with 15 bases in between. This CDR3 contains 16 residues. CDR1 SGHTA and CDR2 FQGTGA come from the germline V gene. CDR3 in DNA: TGTGCCAGCAGCTTAACCCCGGCGCGCCAGGCCAATGAGCAGTTCTTC. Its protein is CASSLTPARQANEQFF. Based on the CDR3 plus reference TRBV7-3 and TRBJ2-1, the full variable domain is GAGVSQTPSNKVTEKGKYVELRCDPISGHTALYWYRQSLGQGPEFLIYFQGTGAADDSGLPNDRFFAVRPEGSVSTLKIQRTERGDSAVYLCASSLTPARQANEQFFGPGTRLTVL.

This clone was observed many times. For the CDR3, the DNA is TGTGCCAGCAGCTTAGCCTGGGACAGTCCCTACGAGCAGTACTTC. This encodes CASSLAWDSPYEQYF. This chain links TRBV7-8 with TRBJ2-7; 7 nucleotides line up with TRBD1. The CDR3 is made up of 15 amino acids. Germline loops: CDR1 SGHVS, CDR2 FQNEAQ. V shed 0 bases, J shed 2 bases, and the junction held 4 bases outside the gene matches.

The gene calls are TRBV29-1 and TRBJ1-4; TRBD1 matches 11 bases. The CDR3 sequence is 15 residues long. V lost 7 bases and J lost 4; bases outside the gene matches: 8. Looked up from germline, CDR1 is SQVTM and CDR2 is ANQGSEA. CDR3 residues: CSARTGGAGNEKLFF. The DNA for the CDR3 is TGCAGCGCGAGGACAGGGGGCGCGGGTAATGAAAAACTGTTTTTT.

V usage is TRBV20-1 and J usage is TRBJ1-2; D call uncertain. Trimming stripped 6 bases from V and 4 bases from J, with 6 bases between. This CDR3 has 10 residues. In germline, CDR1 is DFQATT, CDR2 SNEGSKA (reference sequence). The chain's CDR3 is CSAKSYGYTF. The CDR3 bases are TGCAGTGCAAAGAGCTATGGCTACACCTTC.

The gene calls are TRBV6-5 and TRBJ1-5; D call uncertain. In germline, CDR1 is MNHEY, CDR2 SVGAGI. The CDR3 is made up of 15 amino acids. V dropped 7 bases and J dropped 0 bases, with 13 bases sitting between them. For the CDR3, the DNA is TGTGCCAGCACCCGGTCCGTTAATAGCAATCAGCCCCAGCATTTT. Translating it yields CASTRSVNSNQPQHF.

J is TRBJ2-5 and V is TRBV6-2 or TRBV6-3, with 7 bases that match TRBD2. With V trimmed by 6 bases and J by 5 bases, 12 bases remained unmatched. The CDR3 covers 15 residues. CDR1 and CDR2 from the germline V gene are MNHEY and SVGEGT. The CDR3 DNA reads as TGTGCCAGCAGCCAACTAGCGAGGGGCACGGAGACCCAGTACTTC. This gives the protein CASSQLARGTETQYF.

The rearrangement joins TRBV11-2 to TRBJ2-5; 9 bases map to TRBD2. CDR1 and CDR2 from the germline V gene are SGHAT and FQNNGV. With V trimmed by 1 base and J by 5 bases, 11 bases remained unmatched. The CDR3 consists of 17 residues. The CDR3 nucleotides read TGTGCCAGCAGCTTAGTCGTTAGCGGGAGCACCGGGGAGACCCAGTACTTC. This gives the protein CASSLVVSGSTGETQYF.

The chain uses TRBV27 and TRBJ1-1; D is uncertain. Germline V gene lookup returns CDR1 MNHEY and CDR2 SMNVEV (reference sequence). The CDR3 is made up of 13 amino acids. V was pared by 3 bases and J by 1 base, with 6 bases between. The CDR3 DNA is TGTGCCAGCAGTTTTACCGGGAACACTGAAGCTTTCTTT. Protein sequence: CASSFTGNTEAFF.

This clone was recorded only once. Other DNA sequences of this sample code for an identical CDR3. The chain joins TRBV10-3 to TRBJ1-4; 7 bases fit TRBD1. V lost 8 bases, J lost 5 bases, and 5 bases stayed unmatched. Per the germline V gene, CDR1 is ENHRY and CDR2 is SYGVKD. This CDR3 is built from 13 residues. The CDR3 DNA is TGTGCCATCGGGGGACAGCCGAATGAAAAACTGTTTTTT. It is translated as CAIGGQPNEKLFF.

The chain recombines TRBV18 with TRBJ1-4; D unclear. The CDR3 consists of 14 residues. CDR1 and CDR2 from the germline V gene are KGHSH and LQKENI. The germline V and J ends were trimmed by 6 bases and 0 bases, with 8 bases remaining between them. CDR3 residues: CASSPSATNEKLFF. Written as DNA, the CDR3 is TGTGCCAGCTCCCCCAGCGCAACTAATGAAAAACTGTTTTTT.

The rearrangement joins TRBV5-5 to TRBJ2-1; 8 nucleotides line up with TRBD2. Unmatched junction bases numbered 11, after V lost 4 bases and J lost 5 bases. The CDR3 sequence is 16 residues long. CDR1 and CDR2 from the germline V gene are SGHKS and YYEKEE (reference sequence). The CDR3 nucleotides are TGTGCCAGCAGCCCGGGGGGGGAGCTGGACGACAATGAGCAGTTCTTC. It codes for CASSPGGELDDNEQFF.

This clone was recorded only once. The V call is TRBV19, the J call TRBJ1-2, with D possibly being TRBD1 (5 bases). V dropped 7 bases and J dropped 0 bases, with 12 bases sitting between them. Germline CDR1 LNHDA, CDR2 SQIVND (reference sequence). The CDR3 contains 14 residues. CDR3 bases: TGTGCCAGTACCCTCGGGGGAGCTAACTATGGCTACACCTTC. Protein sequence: CASTLGGANYGYTF.